This T cell receptor (beta chain) stems from a study of blood T cell repertoires in COVID-19. The germline gives CDR1 LGHDT, CDR2 YNNKEL (reference sequence). J lost 8 bases, V lost 4 bases, and 18 bases had no gene match. The CDR3 loop spans 19 amino acids. In the study's own analysis: Reference gene primer amplification gave estimated nucleated cell counts. Measured with immunoSEQ multiplex PCR; TCRdb has only the in-frame clones, and not every one. For V, J and clone size, that table is used; D and trimming come from the DNA. Found here are around 160,000 clones, about 83% of them singletons; the top ten hold roughly 5.7%. The study drew participants aged about 18 to 89 years from fewer than 30 US areas.

The sequenced sample was PBMCs or T cells enriched from blood (not recorded which). This clonotype was obtained from a woman in her 50s who had been exposed to COVID-19. The chain uses TRBV3-1 (or the pseudogene TRBV3-2) and TRBJ2-1; 12 bases are a match to TRBD2. The CDR3 reads CASSPHPLAPSGGAYEQFF. The DNA of the CDR3 is TGTGCCAGCAGCCCCCATCCCCTAGCGCCTAGCGGGGGGGCCTATGAGCAGTTCTTC.